A selection of T cell receptor beta chains follows, all from one sample in a study of T cell responses to AZD1222 COVID-19 vaccine. TCRdb keeps only in-frame clones here, not all; method: immunoSEQ multiplex PCR. The table includes 100,000 to 150,000 clones, around 90% detected once. This material consisted of peripheral blood, taken on day 0 of AZD1222 vaccination. The receptor source for this set is an adult in good health. CDR3s include the opening cysteine and the closing phenylalanine or tryptophan. A D gene is named only where the DNA matches it firmly. Clone size appears in some rows only: once, few, many, or a class for an expanded clone.

d_call: -; j_call: TRBJ2-7; v_call: TRBV4-2; clone_size: -; cdr3_aa: CASSQDLLSSYEQYF; cdr3_nt: TGTGCCAGCAGCCAAGACCTTCTAAGCTCCTACGAGCAGTACTTC
d_call: -; j_call: TRBJ2-5; v_call: TRBV9; clone_size: -; cdr3_aa: CASSPWGRETQYF; cdr3_nt: TGTGCCAGCAGCCCCTGGGGGCGGGAGACCCAGTACTTC
d_call: -; j_call: TRBJ2-1; v_call: TRBV29-1; clone_size: few; cdr3_aa: CSAMTSFNEQFF; cdr3_nt: TGCAGCGCCATGACTAGTTTCAATGAGCAGTTCTTC
d_call: -; j_call: TRBJ1-1; v_call: TRBV27; clone_size: -; cdr3_aa: CASSTPAGGNTEAFF; cdr3_nt: TGTGCCAGCAGTACACCGGCCGGGGGGAACACTGAAGCTTTCTTT
d_call: TRBD2; j_call: TRBJ2-1; v_call: TRBV29-1; clone_size: -; cdr3_aa: CSVQKLAGVNEQFF; cdr3_nt: TGCAGCGTCCAAAAACTAGCGGGAGTAAATGAGCAGTTCTTC
d_call: -; j_call: TRBJ1-4; v_call: TRBV14; clone_size: -; cdr3_aa: CASSQDAGYPTNEKLFF; cdr3_nt: TGTGCCAGCAGCCAAGATGCAGGGTACCCAACTAATGAAAAACTGTTTTTT
d_call: TRBD2; j_call: TRBJ2-5; v_call: TRBV9; clone_size: -; cdr3_aa: CASSVGVAGGEETQYF; cdr3_nt: TGTGCCAGCAGCGTAGGGGTAGCGGGAGGGGAAGAGACCCAGTACTTC
d_call: -; j_call: TRBJ1-2; v_call: TRBV13; clone_size: -; cdr3_aa: CASSLEGKDYGYTF; cdr3_nt: TGTGCCAGCAGCTTAGAAGGGAAAGACTATGGCTACACCTTC
d_call: -; j_call: TRBJ2-3; v_call: TRBV7-3; clone_size: -; cdr3_aa: CASSSGITSTDTQYF; cdr3_nt: TGTGCCAGCAGCTCCGGGATCACTAGCACAGATACGCAGTATTTT
d_call: -; j_call: TRBJ1-2; v_call: TRBV7-8; clone_size: -; cdr3_aa: CASTREANYGYTF; cdr3_nt: TGTGCCAGCACCCGCGAAGCTAACTATGGCTACACCTTC
d_call: TRBD1; j_call: TRBJ1-5; v_call: TRBV29-1; clone_size: -; cdr3_aa: CSATTGDARQPQHF; cdr3_nt: TGCAGCGCTACGACAGGGGACGCGCGTCAGCCCCAGCATTTT
d_call: -; j_call: TRBJ2-5; v_call: TRBV19; clone_size: -; cdr3_aa: CASSGTGHETQYF; cdr3_nt: TGTGCCAGTAGTGGCACAGGGCACGAGACCCAGTACTTC
d_call: -; j_call: TRBJ1-5; v_call: TRBV18; clone_size: -; cdr3_aa: CASSPLGQSNQPQHF; cdr3_nt: TGTGCCAGCTCACCCTTGGGACAAAGCAATCAGCCCCAGCATTTT
d_call: -; j_call: TRBJ1-5; v_call: TRBV7-9; clone_size: -; cdr3_aa: CASSSGFSNQPQHF; cdr3_nt: TGTGCCAGCAGCTCAGGGTTTAGCAATCAGCCCCAGCATTTT
d_call: TRBD1; j_call: TRBJ2-1; v_call: TRBV7-2; clone_size: -; cdr3_aa: CASSPGQGSGNEQFF; cdr3_nt: TGTGCCAGCAGCCCCGGACAGGGGTCTGGCAATGAGCAGTTCTTC
d_call: -; j_call: TRBJ1-1; v_call: TRBV19; clone_size: -; cdr3_aa: CATKRGGNTEAFF; cdr3_nt: TGTGCCACCAAACGAGGAGGGAACACTGAAGCTTTCTTT
d_call: -; j_call: TRBJ1-3; v_call: TRBV7-7; clone_size: once; cdr3_aa: CASSPGGGPGNTIYF; cdr3_nt: TGTGCCAGCAGCCCGGGCGGGGGCCCCGGAAACACCATATATTTT